Shown below are 27 T cell receptor beta chains from a single sample sequenced in a study of blood T cell repertoires in COVID-19. Measured with immunoSEQ multiplex PCR; TCRdb has only the in-frame clones, and not every one. The table lists fewer than 150,000 clones, less than 90% of them singletons. Material for sequencing was peripheral blood. These receptors were collected from a woman in her thirties who had recovered from COVID-19.

The DNA of the CDR3 is TGCGCCAGCAGCCTCGGGGGGACCGTCACGAACACCGGGGAGCTGTTTTTT. Protein: CASSLGGTVTNTGELFF. The chain employs TRBV5-1 and TRBJ2-2; 7 nucleotides match TRBD2. Germline V gene data show CDR1 as SGHRS and CDR2 as YFSETQ. V was pared by 4 bases and J by 0 bases, with 9 bases of the junction left unmatched. The CDR3 spans 17 residues.

This sequence joins TRBV23-1 and TRBJ1-5, with TRBD1 matching over 9 bases. TRBV23-1 is given ORF status, its function remaining uncertain. V gave up 6 bases and J gave up 1 base; unmatched junction bases: 16. CDR3 size: 19 residues. In DNA, the CDR3 is TGCGCCAGCAGCTCCCCGGACAGGGGCGGGGGTTGCAGCAATCAGCCCCAGCATTTT. This codes for CASSSPDRGGGCSNQPQHF.

About this clone: Its ends do not fully match the called genes, so a read error is possible. The chain recombines TRBV27 with TRBJ1-2, with D hard to call. Germline assignment: CDR1 MNHEY and CDR2 SMNVEV (reference sequence). This CDR3 contains 18 residues. CDR3 in amino acids: CASSFSQGWRALTVPLIF. CDR3 DNA sequence: TGTGCCAGCAGTTTCTCCCAAGGTTGGAGGGCCCTTACCGTTCCCCTTATCTTC.

V is TRBV7-6 and J is TRBJ2-1, with 11 bases fitting TRBD2. The V gene end was trimmed by 5 bases and the J gene end by 9 bases; junction bases not matched to a gene: 24. Germline V gene sequence: CDR1 SGHVS, CDR2 FNYEAQ. The CDR3 length is 20 residues. The CDR3 DNA is TGTGCCAGCAGCCCCGGACTGCTCTCTGTGGCTAGCGGGAGGTTTAGTGAGCAGTTCTTC. Translation gives CASSPGLLSVASGRFSEQFF.

V gene TRBV14 combines with J gene TRBJ2-7; 11 bases line up with TRBD1. Germline V gives CDR1 SGHDN, CDR2 FVKESK. V was pared by 5 bases and J by 0 bases, with 6 bases of the junction left unmatched. The CDR3 extends over 16 amino acids. CDR3 DNA: TGTGCCAGCAGCGTCGGACAGGGGGCTCCCTCCTACGAGCAGTACTTC. Amino acids: CASSVGQGAPSYEQYF.

The rearrangement links TRBV6-5 to TRBJ2-7; 9 nucleotides agree with TRBD1. V gave up 5 bases and J gave up 2 bases; unmatched junction bases: 7. Germline V CDR1 and CDR2: MNHEY, SVGAGI. There are 15 residues in the CDR3. The CDR3 here is CASSLDRGNTYEQYF. The CDR3 DNA is TGTGCCAGCAGTCTAGACAGGGGGAACACCTACGAGCAGTACTTC.

The chain carries TRBV10-2 and TRBJ2-5; the D gene is possibly TRBD1 (5 bases). CDR3 length equals 14 residues. Trimming stripped 5 bases from V and 5 bases from J, with 15 bases between. Germline V gene sequence: CDR1 WSHSY, CDR2 SAAADI. The CDR3 protein is CASSRWGGSETQYF. CDR3 nucleotide sequence: TGCGCCAGCAGTAGGTGGGGCGGTTCGGAGACCCAGTACTTC.

This chain connects TRBV27 to TRBJ2-1, with 7 bases fitting TRBD1. Germline values: CDR1 MNHEY, CDR2 SMNVEV (reference sequence). This CDR3 is 13 amino acids long. Trimming took 5 bases from V and 7 from J; bases not matched to a gene: 5. CDR3 protein: CASSITGANEQFF. CDR3 sequence (DNA): TGTGCCAGCAGTATCACAGGGGCGAATGAGCAGTTCTTC.

This chain links TRBV5-8 with TRBJ1-2, with D unresolved. The CDR3 is made up of 12 amino acids. In germline, CDR1 is SGHTS, CDR2 YDEGEE. The V end was cut by 1 base, the J end by 3 bases, with 4 bases between. The CDR3 nucleotides are TGTGCCAGCAGCTTGCCAGACTATGGCTACACCTTC. Its protein product is CASSLPDYGYTF.

V and J are TRBV6-5 and TRBJ1-1; D is uncertain. Per germline, CDR1 MNHEY and CDR2 SVGAGI. Trimming took off 4 bases at V and 2 bases at J, with 11 bases between the two ends. The CDR3 is 14 amino acids. CDR3 sequence: CASSLLGLNTEAFF. CDR3 DNA: TGTGCCAGCAGTTTACTTGGACTTAACACTGAAGCTTTCTTT.

There are a few counts of this clone. The chain couples TRBV12-5 to TRBJ1-3; TRBD1 matches 7 bases. The CDR3 has 15 amino acids. CDR1 and CDR2 from the germline V gene are LGHNT and FRNRAP. The ends lost 3 bases at V and 5 bases at J; junction bases unmatched: 7. CDR3 loop: CASGFGTEGRNTIYF. CDR3 in DNA: TGTGCTAGTGGTTTTGGGACAGAAGGCAGAAACACCATATATTTT.

This clone was seen only once. The chain employs TRBV24-1 and TRBJ2-3, with D unresolved. V lost 2 bases and J 2 bases, leaving 4 bases between the germline ends. The germline V gene has CDR1 KGHDR and CDR2 SFDVKD. This CDR3 spans 13 amino acids. The CDR3 coding sequence is TGTGCCACCAGTGATTCCAACACAGATACGCAGTATTTT. Translating gives CATSDSNTDTQYF.

CDR3 DNA sequence: TGTGCCAGCAGCCAATCGGCAGGGGAAGCTTTCTTT. Translated, it gives CASSQSAGEAFF. This chain links TRBV3-1 (or the pseudogene TRBV3-2) with TRBJ1-1, with D perhaps matching TRBD1 (5 bases). Trimming took 2 bases from V and 8 from J, leaving 9 bases between them. Germline V gene lookup returns CDR1 LGHDT and CDR2 YNNKEL (reference sequence). The CDR3 is made up of 12 amino acids.

The chain employs TRBV7-2 and TRBJ2-1, with 11 bases identical to TRBD2. In germline, CDR1 is SGHTA, CDR2 FQGNSA. The trim removed 3 bases at V and 8 bases at J, leaving 3 bases unmatched. The CDR3 consists of 14 residues. The chain's CDR3 is CASSFGTSGYEQFF. The CDR3, as DNA: TGTGCCAGCAGCTTCGGGACTAGCGGTTATGAGCAGTTCTTC.

The chain recombines TRBV2 with TRBJ2-1; 10 positions agree with TRBD1. Germline V gene data show CDR1 as SNHLY and CDR2 as FYNNEI. V gave up 4 bases and J gave up 4 bases; unmatched junction bases: 4. This CDR3 comprises 15 residues. CDR3 protein: CASSARTGGYNEQFF. CDR3 DNA: TGTGCCAGCAGTGCTCGGACAGGGGGATACAATGAGCAGTTCTTC.

The rearrangement uses TRBV5-4 and TRBJ2-5, with 10 bases aligning to TRBD2. The germline V gene has CDR1 SGHNT and CDR2 YYREEE (reference sequence). This CDR3 is built from 16 residues. V trimming: 1 base; J trimming: 1 base; junction bases outside the gene matches: 4. The CDR3 loop is CASSLLSGGTQETQYF. In DNA form, the CDR3 reads TGTGCCAGCAGCTTGCTTAGCGGGGGGACCCAAGAGACCCAGTACTTC.

The rearrangement uses TRBV19 and TRBJ1-2; D gene uncertain. Germline CDR1 LNHDA, CDR2 SQIVND (reference sequence). The germline V and J ends were trimmed by 3 bases and 5 bases, with 4 bases remaining between them. The CDR3 is made up of 11 amino acids. The CDR3: CASSIGYGYTF. In nucleotides, the CDR3 is TGTGCCAGTAGTATCGGGTATGGCTACACCTTC.

V usage is TRBV19 and J usage is TRBJ1-6; possible D gene TRBD1, 5 bases. V lost 4 bases and J lost 6, with 13 bases in between. Germline V gene lookup returns CDR1 LNHDA and CDR2 SQIVND (reference sequence). The CDR3 contains 15 residues. DNA of the CDR3: TGTGCCAGTAGTACTCAGGGCTATGGTAATTCACCCCTCCACTTT. Amino acid sequence: CASSTQGYGNSPLHF.

V is TRBV2 and J is TRBJ2-5; 10 bases fit TRBD2. V gave up 7 bases and J gave up 0 bases; unmatched junction bases: 17. Germline V gene data show CDR1 as SNHLY and CDR2 as FYNNEI. The CDR3 is 19 amino acids. The CDR3 nucleotides are TGTGCCAGCAAAACCGGCGGGAGAGCGGGGGGGCGGTACCAAGAGACCCAGTACTTC. This encodes CASKTGGRAGGRYQETQYF.

The chain employs TRBV19 and TRBJ2-1; 8 bases are a match to TRBD2. Trimming took 0 bases from V and 7 from J; bases not matched to a gene: 8. The CDR3 is made up of 16 amino acids. Per germline, CDR1 LNHDA and CDR2 SQIVND (reference sequence). CDR3 sequence: CASSIDAAGGANEQFF. The CDR3 coding sequence is TGTGCCAGTAGTATAGACGCGGCGGGAGGTGCAAATGAGCAGTTCTTC.

The chain recombines TRBV5-6 with TRBJ2-4; D is perhaps TRBD1 (6 bases). The CDR3 is 13 residues long. The germline V gene has CDR1 SGHDT and CDR2 YYEEEE. Trimming stripped 0 bases from V and 7 bases from J, with 8 bases between. The CDR3 is CASSLGGRNIQYF. The CDR3 DNA is TGTGCCAGCAGCTTGGGGGGGCGGAACATTCAGTACTTC.

In its sample, this clone was seen a few times. Other DNA sequences in this sample translate to the same CDR3. The rearrangement links TRBV2 to TRBJ2-2; 8 bases agree with TRBD2. The CDR3 extends over 15 amino acids. V lost 6 bases to trimming and J lost 2 bases; unmatched junction nucleotides: 5. CDR1 and CDR2 from the germline V gene are SNHLY and FYNNEI. The CDR3 nucleotides read TGTGCCAGCAGGTGGCTAGCGGGCAACACCGGGGAGCTGTTTTTT. Translating gives CASRWLAGNTGELFF.

This clone has only one observation. J is TRBJ1-2 and V is TRBV6-4; the match to TRBD1 covers 10 bases. Germline CDR1 MRHNA, CDR2 SNTAGT. V shed 4 bases and J 3 bases; nucleotides not matched to a gene: 5. The CDR3 is 15 residues long. The CDR3 coding sequence is TGTGCCAGCAGTGGACAGGGGGCGCGCGACTATGGCTACACCTTC. Protein product: CASSGQGARDYGYTF.

The genes are TRBV14 and TRBJ1-1; tentatively, D is TRBD1 (5 bases). The germline V and J ends were trimmed by 1 base and 3 bases, with 21 bases remaining between them. This CDR3 region has 18 residues. CDR1 is SGHDN, CDR2 FVKESK, per germline. Here the CDR3 reads CASSQGAGKGARDTEAFF. The CDR3, as DNA: TGTGCCAGCAGCCAAGGGGCGGGGAAGGGTGCCAGGGACACTGAAGCTTTCTTT.

V is TRBV4-1 and J is TRBJ1-1, with 7 bases identical to TRBD1. The CDR3 is 12 residues long. The junction had 2 bases not matched to a gene; V was cut back by 2 bases and J by 8 bases. Germline lookup yields CDR1 MGHRA and CDR2 YSYEKL. Here the CDR3 DNA reads TGCGCCAGCAGCCAACAGGGGGTGGAAGCTTTCTTT. It yields the protein CASSQQGVEAFF.

The rearrangement links TRBV2 to TRBJ2-1; 10 positions match TRBD2. The CDR3 contains 19 residues. Losses at the gene ends were 5 bases for V and 7 bases for J; bases not matched to a gene: 20. CDR1 and CDR2 (germline): SNHLY, FYNNEI. The CDR3 nucleotides read TGTGCCAGCAGTATACAGAGCCGGGGCTTAGCGGGGGGACGGAATGAGCAGTTCTTC. It yields the protein CASSIQSRGLAGGRNEQFF.

The chain uses TRBV14 and TRBJ1-1; D uncertain. Germline loops: CDR1 SGHDN, CDR2 FVKESK. CDR3 length: 13 residues. The V end was cut by 5 bases, the J end by 1 base, with 8 bases between. The CDR3 DNA reads TGTGCCAGCAGCTTACAGCCGAACACTGAAGCTTTCTTT. Translated: CASSLQPNTEAFF.